A single TCR beta chain is shown here with its context. What it binds is not known. The study enrolled ophthalmopathy donors with moderate-to-severe activity, CAS ≥3, NOSPECS ≥4 and duration under 3 months. Thyroid ultrasound, orbital computed tomography, TRAb, serum thyroxine and clinical symptoms formed the basis of diagnosis. PBMCs were isolated by Ficoll-Paque density gradient centrifugation, using more than 8.5 ml of fresh peripheral blood as the starting material. The authors amplified TCR beta CDR3 regions from RNA transcripts. Second-round multiplex PCR came after first-round RT-PCR with HTBI primers. TCRdb itself ran the multiplex PCR reads through MiXCR, one entry per CDR3 protein. The data show 150,000 to 200,000 distinct CDR3 sequences, with around 40% seen just once and approximately 8.9% held by the top ten. Germline CDR1 is MDHEN and CDR2 is SYDVKM. J gave up 2 bases and V 2 bases, and 5 bases lay outside the gene matches. The length of the CDR3 is 15 residues.

This sample is part of a study of Graves' ophthalmopathy and Graves' hyperthyroidism. Whole-study results and caveats: Clonotypes were expanded in thyroid at above 0.001 frequency, and most also appeared in blood.

The V and J genes are TRBV28 and TRBJ1-1, with 7 bases matching TRBD1. Sequencing was performed on peripheral blood. The sequence was collected from a young man with Graves' ophthalmopathy. The CDR3 bases are TGTGCCAGCAGTTTAAACAGGGGCGGAAACACTGAAGCTTTCTTT. The encoded protein is CASSLNRGGNTEAFF.